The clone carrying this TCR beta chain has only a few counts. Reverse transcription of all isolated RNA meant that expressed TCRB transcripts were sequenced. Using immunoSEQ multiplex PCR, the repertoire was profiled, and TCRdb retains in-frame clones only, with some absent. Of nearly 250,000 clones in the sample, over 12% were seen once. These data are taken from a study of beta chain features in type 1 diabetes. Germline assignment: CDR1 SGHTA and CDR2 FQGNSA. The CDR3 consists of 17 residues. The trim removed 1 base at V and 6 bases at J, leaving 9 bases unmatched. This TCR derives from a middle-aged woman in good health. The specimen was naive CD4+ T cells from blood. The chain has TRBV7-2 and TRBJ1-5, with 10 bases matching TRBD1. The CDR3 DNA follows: TGTGCCAGCAGCTTAGATGGGACAGGGGCATTTCGTCAGCCCCAGCATTTT. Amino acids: CASSLDGTGAFRQPQHF.